This TCR beta chain was found in a study of CXCR3-negative and CXCR3-positive naive CD8 T cells (dated by TCRdb to between 2019 and 2020). About the investigation overall: Approximately 130 million TRB reads were obtained in total, roughly 1.5 +/- 0.3 million reads per library. Diversity and physicochemical repertoire analyses were performed on around 10 donors pooled from two independent experiments. TRBV-TRBJ cluster analysis included naive subsets from about 5 donors and memory cells from 3 donors. Overall study outcomes, separate from this receptor: TRB CDR3s from CXCR3-positive naive cells showed higher hydrophobicity (lower Kidera factor 4), lower energy, and higher strength and volume indices than CXCR3-negative naive cells. CXCR3 expression partially decreased after cryopreservation, so most assays used freshly isolated PBMCs. Naive CXCR3-negative and CXCR3-positive cells from the same donor showed similar TRBV-TRBJ usage, whereas memory cells showed distinct patterns. Surface CD5, linked to self-reactivity in mice, was comparable between naive subsets; TCR interaction strength was therefore also inferred from TRB CDR3 physicochemical properties. Both naive subsets had comparably high repertoire diversity, while memory CD8+ T cells had much lower repertoire diversity.

TCRdb names NextSeq 550 as the instrument used. The Human TCR Profiling Kit (MiLaboratory) was used to make UMI-labeled 5' RACE TRB cDNA libraries. cDNA synthesis used the entire amount of extracted RNA, and PCR amplification then used the entire amount of cDNA produced. Libraries were prepared in parallel using an identical number of PCR cycles. Concerning the study's data processing: About 53,000 +/- 9,400 unique UMI-labeled TRB cDNA molecules per library were extracted with MIGEC and MiXCR, with at least two reads per UMI required. An average of approximately 40,000 +/- 10,000 functional in-frame TRB CDR3 nucleotide clonotypes without stop codons was found per library. After each sample was downsampled to 5000 UMI-labeled TRB molecules, VDJtools was used to calculate diversity metrics such as normalized Shannon-Wiener and Chao1. Clonotype-size-weighted physicochemical properties of the central five CDR3 residues (interaction energy, strength, volume and Kidera factor 4) were computed in VDJtools. TCRdb reprocessed the reads, and each CDR3 protein sequence is entered once, without DNA. TCRdb, not the original authors, processed these V and J calls. The sample table on file contains about 150,000 distinct CDR3 sequences. The top ten clones comprise 0.41% of the sample.

For each CD8+ T cell subset, flow sorting was done in triplicate, and 300,000 to 350,000 cells per subset went directly into RLT lysis buffer. To keep memory contaminants out, a stringent definition of naive CD8+ T cells was applied: CD45RO-CCR7+CD27+CD95-. Peripheral blood mononuclear cells were isolated from buffy coats by standard density gradient centrifugation. A FACSAria III was used to flow-sort naive CD8+ T cells into CXCR3-negative and CXCR3-positive populations. Total RNA was extracted from sorted cells using an RNeasy Mini Kit. Including cysteine and phenylalanine, the CDR3 has 13 amino acids. A DNA sequence was not provided. Based on the germline V gene, the CDR1 and CDR2 sequences are MNHEY and SVGEGT. To note about this clonotype: Its antigen remains undetermined.

Specimen: naive CXCR3+ CD8+ T cells from blood. Read against the paper, the sample's cell subset or site label means: CD45RO-CCR7+CD27+CD95- naive CD8+ T cells expressing CXCR3 (TNR3+). This chain is built from TRBV6-2 or TRBV6-3 and TRBJ2-1. The clonotype originates from a human donor in good health. Some clones in this sample may be carry-over from other donors' samples. The CDR3 loop reads CVSSYLQRDSQFF.